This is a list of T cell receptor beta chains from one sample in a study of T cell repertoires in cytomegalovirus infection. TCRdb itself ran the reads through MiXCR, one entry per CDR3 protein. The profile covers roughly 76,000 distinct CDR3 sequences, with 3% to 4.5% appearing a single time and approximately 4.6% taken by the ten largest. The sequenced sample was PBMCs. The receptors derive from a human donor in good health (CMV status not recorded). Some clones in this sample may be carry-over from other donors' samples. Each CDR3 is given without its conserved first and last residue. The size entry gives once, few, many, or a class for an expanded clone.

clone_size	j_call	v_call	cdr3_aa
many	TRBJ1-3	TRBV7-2	ASSLDIMGGNTIY
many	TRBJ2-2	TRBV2	ASSAQTDGTGELF
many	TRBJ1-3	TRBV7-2	ASSLTGGSGNTIY
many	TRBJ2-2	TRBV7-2	ASSLVYDRASTGELF
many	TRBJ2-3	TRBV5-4	ASRSGQGPDTQY
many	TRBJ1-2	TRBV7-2	ASSFTTAGPYGYT
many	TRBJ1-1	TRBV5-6	ASSFRVNTEAF
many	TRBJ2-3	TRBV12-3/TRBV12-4	ASSLRGSGGAADTQY
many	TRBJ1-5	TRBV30	AWSVRAGSEPQH
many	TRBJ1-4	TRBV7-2	ASSLPGVEKLF
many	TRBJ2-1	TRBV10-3	AISDRDNEQF
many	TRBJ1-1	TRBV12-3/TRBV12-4	ASSPRSNTEAF
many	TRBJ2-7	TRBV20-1	SARVGLSYEQY
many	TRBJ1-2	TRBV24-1	ATSGIYYGYT
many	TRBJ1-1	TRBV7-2	ASSLGGTANTEAF
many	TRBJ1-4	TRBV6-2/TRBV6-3	ASGRINEKLF
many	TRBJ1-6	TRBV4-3	ASSQQGRSPLH
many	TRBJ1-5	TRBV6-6	ATLNGGSRQPQH